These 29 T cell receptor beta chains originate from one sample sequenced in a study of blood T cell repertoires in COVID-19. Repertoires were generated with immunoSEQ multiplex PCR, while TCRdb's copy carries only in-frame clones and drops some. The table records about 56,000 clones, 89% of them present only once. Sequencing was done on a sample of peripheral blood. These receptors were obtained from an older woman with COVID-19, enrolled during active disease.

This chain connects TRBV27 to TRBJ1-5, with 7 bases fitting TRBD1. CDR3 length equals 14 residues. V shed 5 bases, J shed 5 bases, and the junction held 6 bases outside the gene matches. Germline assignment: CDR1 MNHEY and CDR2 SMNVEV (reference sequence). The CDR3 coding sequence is TGTGCCAGCAGTGCCCGGGACAGTCATCAGCCCCAGCATTTT. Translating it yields CASSARDSHQPQHF.

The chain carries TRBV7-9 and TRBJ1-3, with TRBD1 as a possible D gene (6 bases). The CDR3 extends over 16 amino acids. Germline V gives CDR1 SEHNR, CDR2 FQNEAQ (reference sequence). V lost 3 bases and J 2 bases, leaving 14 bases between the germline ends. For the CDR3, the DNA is TGTGCCAGCAGCTTCCAACAGGGAGAAGCTGGAAACACCATATATTTT. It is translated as CASSFQQGEAGNTIYF.

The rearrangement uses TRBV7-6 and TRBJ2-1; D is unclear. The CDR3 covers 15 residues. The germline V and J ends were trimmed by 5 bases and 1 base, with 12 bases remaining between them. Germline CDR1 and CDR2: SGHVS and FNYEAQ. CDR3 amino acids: CASSPDSSSYNEQFF. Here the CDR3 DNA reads TGTGCCAGCAGCCCTGACTCCTCTTCCTACAATGAGCAGTTCTTC.

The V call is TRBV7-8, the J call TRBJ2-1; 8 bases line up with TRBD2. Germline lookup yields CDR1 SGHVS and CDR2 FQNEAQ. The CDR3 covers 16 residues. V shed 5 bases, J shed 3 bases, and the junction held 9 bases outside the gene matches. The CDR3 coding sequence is TGTGCCAGCAGCCCACATGGAGCGGGGGACTACAATGAGCAGTTCTTC. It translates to CASSPHGAGDYNEQFF.

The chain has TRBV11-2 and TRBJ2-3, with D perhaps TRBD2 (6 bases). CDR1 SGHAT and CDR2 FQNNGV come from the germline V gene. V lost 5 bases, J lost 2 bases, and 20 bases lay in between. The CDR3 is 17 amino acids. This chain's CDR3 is CASSPSGGAYSTDTQYF. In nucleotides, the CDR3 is TGTGCCAGCAGCCCCTCGGGCGGGGCCTACTCCACAGATACGCAGTATTTT.

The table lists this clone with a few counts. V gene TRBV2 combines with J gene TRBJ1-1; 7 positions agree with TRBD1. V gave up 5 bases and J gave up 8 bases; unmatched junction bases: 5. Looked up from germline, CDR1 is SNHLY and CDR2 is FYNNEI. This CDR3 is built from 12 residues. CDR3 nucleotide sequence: TGTGCCAGCAGTCCCTCGGACAGGGAAGCTTTCTTT. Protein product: CASSPSDREAFF.

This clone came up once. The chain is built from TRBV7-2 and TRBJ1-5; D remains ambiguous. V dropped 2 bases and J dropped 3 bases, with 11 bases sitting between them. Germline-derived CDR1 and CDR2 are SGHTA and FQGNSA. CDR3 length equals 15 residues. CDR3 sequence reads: CASSLSTTSNQPQHF. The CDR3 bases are TGTGCCAGCAGCTTATCGACGACTTCCAATCAGCCCCAGCATTTT.

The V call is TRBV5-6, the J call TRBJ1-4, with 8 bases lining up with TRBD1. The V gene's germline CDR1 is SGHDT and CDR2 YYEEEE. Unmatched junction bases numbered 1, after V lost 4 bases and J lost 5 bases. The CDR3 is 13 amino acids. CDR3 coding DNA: TGTGCCAGCAGCCGGGACAGGAATGAAAAACTGTTTTTT. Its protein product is CASSRDRNEKLFF.

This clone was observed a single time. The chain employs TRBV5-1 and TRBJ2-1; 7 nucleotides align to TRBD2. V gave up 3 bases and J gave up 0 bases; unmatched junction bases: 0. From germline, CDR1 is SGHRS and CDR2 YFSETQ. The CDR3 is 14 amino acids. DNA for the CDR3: TGCGCCAGCAGCTGGACTAGCTCCTACAATGAGCAGTTCTTC. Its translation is CASSWTSSYNEQFF. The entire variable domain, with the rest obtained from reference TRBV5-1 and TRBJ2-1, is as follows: KAGVTQTPRYLIKTRGQQVTLSCSPISGHRSVSWYQQTPGQGLQFLFEYFSETQRNKGNFPGRFSGRQFSNSRSEMNVSTLELGDSALYLCASSWTSSYNEQFFGPGTRLTVL.

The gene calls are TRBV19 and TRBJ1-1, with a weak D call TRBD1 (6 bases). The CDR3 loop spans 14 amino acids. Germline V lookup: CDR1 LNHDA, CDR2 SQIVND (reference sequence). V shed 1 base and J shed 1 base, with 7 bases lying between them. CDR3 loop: CASSIVQGNTEAFF. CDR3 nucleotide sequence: TGTGCCAGTAGTATAGTACAGGGGAACACTGAAGCTTTCTTT.

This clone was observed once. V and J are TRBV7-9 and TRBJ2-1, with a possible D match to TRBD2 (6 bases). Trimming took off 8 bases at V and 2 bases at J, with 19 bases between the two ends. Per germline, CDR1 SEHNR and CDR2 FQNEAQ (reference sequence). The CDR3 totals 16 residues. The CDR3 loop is CASSPRGGATYNEQFF. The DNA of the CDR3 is TGTGCCAGCTCACCGCGTGGCGGGGCGACCTACAATGAGCAGTTCTTC.

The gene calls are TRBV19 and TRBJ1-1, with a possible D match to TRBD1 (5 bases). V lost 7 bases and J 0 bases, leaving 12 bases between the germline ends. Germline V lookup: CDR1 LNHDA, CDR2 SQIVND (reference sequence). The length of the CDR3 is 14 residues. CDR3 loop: CASTRRGMNTEAFF. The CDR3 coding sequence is TGTGCCAGTACCCGTCGGGGGATGAACACTGAAGCTTTCTTT.

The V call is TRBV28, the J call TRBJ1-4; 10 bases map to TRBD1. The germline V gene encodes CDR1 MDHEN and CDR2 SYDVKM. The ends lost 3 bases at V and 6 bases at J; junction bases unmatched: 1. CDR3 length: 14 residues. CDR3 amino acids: CASSLDRGDEKLFF. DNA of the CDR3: TGTGCCAGCAGTTTGGACAGGGGGGATGAAAAACTGTTTTTT.

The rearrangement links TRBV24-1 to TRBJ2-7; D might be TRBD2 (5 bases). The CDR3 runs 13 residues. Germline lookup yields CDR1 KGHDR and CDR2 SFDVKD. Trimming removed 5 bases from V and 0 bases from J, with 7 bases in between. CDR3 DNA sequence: TGTGCCACCAGTGTAGGGAGCTCCTACGAGCAGTACTTC. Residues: CATSVGSSYEQYF.

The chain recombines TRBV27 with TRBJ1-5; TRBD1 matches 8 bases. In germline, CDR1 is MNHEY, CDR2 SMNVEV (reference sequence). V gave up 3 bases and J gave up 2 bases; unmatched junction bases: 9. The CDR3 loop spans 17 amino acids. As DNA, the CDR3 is TGTGCCAGCAGTTTCCTACCGACAGGGGAAGGCAATCAGCCCCAGCATTTT. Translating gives CASSFLPTGEGNQPQHF.

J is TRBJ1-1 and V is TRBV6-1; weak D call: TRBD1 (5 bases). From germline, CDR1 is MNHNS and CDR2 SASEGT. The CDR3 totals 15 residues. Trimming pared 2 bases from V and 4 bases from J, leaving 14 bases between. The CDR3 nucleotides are TGTGCCAGCAGTGAATGGGGGGGAGGTGGCACTGAAGCTTTCTTT. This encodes CASSEWGGGGTEAFF.

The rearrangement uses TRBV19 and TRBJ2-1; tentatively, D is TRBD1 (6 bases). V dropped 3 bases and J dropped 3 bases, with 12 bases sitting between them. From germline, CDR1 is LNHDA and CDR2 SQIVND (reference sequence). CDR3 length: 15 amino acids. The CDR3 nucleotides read TGTGCCAGTAGTATTTCTGGACAGCACTACAATGAGCAGTTCTTC. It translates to CASSISGQHYNEQFF.

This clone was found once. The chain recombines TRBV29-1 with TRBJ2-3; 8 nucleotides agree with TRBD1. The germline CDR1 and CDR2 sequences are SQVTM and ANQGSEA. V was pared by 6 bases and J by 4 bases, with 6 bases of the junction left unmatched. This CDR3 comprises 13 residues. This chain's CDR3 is CSVTPTGADTQYF. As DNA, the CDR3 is TGCAGCGTGACACCGACAGGGGCAGATACGCAGTATTTT.

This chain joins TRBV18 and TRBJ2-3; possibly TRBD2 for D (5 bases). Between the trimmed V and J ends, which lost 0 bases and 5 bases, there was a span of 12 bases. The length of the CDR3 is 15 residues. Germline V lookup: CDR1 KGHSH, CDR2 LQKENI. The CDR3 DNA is TGTGCCAGCTCACCACCGTCTAGCTTTGGAGATACGCAGTATTTT. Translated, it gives CASSPPSSFGDTQYF.

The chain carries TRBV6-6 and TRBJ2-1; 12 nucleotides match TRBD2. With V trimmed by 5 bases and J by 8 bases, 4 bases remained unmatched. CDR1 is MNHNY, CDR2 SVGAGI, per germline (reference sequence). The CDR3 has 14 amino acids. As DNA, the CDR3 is TGTGCCAGCAGTCTAGCGGGAGGGCCTTATGAGCAGTTCTTC. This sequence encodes CASSLAGGPYEQFF.

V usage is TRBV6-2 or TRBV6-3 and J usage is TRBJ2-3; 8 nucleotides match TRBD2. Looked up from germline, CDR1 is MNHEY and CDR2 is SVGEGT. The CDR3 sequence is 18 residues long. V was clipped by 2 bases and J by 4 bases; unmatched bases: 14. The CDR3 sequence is CASSYPRGTGGLPDTQYF. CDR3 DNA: TGTGCCAGCAGTTACCCCCGGGGCACGGGAGGGCTTCCAGATACGCAGTATTTT.

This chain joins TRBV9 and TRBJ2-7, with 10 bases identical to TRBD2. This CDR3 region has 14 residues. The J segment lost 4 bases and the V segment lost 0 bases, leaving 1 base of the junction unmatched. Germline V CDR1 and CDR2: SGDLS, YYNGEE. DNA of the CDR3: TGTGCCAGCAGCGTAGCTAGCGGGGGATACGAGCAGTACTTC. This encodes CASSVASGGYEQYF.

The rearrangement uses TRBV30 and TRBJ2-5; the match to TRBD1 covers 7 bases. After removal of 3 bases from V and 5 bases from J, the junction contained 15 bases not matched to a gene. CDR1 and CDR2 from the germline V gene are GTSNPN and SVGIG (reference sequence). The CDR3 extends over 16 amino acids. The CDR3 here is CAWSPTRQGVLETQYF. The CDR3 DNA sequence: TGTGCCTGGAGCCCTACTCGACAGGGAGTTCTGGAGACCCAGTACTTC.

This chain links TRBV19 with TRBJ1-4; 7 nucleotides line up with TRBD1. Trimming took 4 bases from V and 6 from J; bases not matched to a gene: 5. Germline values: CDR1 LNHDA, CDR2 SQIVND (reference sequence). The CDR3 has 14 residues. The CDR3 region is CASSKQGFHEKLFF. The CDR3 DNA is TGTGCCAGTAGTAAACAGGGGTTCCATGAAAAACTGTTTTTT.

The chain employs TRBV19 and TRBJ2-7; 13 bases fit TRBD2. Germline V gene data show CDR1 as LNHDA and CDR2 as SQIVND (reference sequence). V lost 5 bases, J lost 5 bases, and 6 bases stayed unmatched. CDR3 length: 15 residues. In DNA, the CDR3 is TGTGCCAGTAGTCGGACTAGCGGGAGTCCCAACGAGCAGTACTTC. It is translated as CASSRTSGSPNEQYF.

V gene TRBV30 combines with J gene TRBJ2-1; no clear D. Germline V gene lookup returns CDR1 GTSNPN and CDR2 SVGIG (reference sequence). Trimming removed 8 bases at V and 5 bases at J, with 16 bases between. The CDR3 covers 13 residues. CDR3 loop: CALLAPSDNEQFF. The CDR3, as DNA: TGTGCCCTCTTGGCTCCCTCAGACAATGAGCAGTTCTTC. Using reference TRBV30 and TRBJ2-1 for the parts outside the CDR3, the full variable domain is SQTIHQWPATLVQPVGSPLSLECTVEGTSNPNLYWYRQAAGRGLQLLFYSVGIGQISSEVPQNLSASRPQDRQFILSSKKLLLSDSGFYLCALLAPSDNEQFFGPGTRLTVL.

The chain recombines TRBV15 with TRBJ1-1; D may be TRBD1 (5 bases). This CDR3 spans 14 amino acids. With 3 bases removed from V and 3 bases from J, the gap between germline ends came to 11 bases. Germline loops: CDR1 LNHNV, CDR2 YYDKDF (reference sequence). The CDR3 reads CATSSRDYDTEAFF. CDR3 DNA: TGTGCCACCAGCAGCAGGGATTACGACACTGAAGCTTTCTTT.

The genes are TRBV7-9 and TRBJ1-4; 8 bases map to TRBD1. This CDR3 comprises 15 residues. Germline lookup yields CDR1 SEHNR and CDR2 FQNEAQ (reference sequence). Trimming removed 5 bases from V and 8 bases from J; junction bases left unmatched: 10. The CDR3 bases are TGTGCCAGCAGCATTCGACAGGGGCGAGAAGAAAAACTGTTTTTT. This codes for CASSIRQGREEKLFF.

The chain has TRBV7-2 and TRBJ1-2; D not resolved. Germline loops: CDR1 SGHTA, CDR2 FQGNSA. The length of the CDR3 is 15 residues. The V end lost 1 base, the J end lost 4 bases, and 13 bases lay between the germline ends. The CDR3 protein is CASSLGASILYGYTF. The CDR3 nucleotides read TGTGCCAGCAGCTTAGGGGCGTCCATCCTCTATGGCTACACCTTC.